These 18 T cell receptor beta chains share one sample of origin, sequenced in a study of T cell repertoires in cytomegalovirus infection. TCRdb redid the calling of the reads with MiXCR, one entry per CDR3 protein. The sample has roughly 240,000 distinct CDR3 sequences, 6% to 8% seen once. The sequencing sample was made of PBMCs. The receptors derive from a human donor in good health (CMV status not recorded). Some clones in this sample may be carry-over from other donors' samples.

This clonotype was counted at least ten times. J is TRBJ2-4 and V is TRBV7-2; D is undetermined. The CDR3 contains 13 residues. The germline CDR1 and CDR2 sequences are SGHTA and FQGNSA. Trimming cost V 1 base and J 8 bases, with 9 bases left between them. CDR3 residues: CASSLGRLDIQYF. The CDR3, as DNA: TGTGCCAGCAGCTTAGGGCGTTTGGACATTCAGTACTTC.

This clonotype was counted many times. The V call is TRBV7-9, the J call TRBJ2-5; TRBD1 agrees at 10 bases. CDR1 and CDR2 (germline): SEHNR, FQNEAQ (reference sequence). Trimming at V came to 8 bases and at J to 3 bases, leaving 12 bases not matched to a gene. CDR3 length: 16 amino acids. Written as DNA, the CDR3 is TGTGCCAGCCTCGGGACAGGGGATCGTTTTGAAGAGACCCAGTACTTC. Its translation is CASLGTGDRFEETQYF.

This clonotype was recorded many times. The chain links TRBV7-2 to TRBJ2-1, with 11 nucleotides matching TRBD2. The CDR3 runs 16 residues. Germline CDR1 reads SGHTA; CDR2 reads FQGNSA. The junction had 8 bases not matched to a gene; V was cut back by 1 base and J by 9 bases. As DNA, the CDR3 is TGTGCCAGCAGCTTAGGGGAAACTAGCGGGGGATCTGAGCAGTTCTTC. As protein: CASSLGETSGGSEQFF.

This clonotype has ten or more counts. This sequence joins TRBV7-2 and TRBJ2-1; 10 nucleotides line up with TRBD1. Trimming at V came to 1 base and at J to 6 bases, leaving 6 bases not matched to a gene. The CDR3 extends over 16 amino acids. Per germline, CDR1 SGHTA and CDR2 FQGNSA. CDR3 residues: CASSLVPGTGANEQFF. CDR3 DNA: TGTGCCAGCAGCTTAGTGCCCGGGACAGGGGCCAATGAGCAGTTCTTC.

There are many counts of this clonotype. This rearrangement joins TRBV15 to TRBJ1-1; no clear D gene. The CDR3 has 14 residues. The germline V gene has CDR1 LNHNV and CDR2 YYDKDF (reference sequence). V gave up 2 bases and J gave up 4 bases, with 11 bases separating them. The CDR3 region is CATSRFGESTEAFF. The DNA for the CDR3 is TGTGCCACCAGCAGATTCGGGGAGAGCACTGAAGCTTTCTTT.

There are many counts of this clonotype. The rearrangement uses TRBV18 and TRBJ1-5; D call uncertain. Germline-derived CDR1 and CDR2 are KGHSH and LQKENI. The length of the CDR3 is 13 residues. Trimming pared 3 bases from V and 4 bases from J, leaving 7 bases between. CDR3: CASSPSPNQPQHF. The CDR3 DNA is TGTGCCAGCTCACCGAGTCCGAATCAGCCCCAGCATTTT.

This clonotype was recorded many times. The chain combines TRBV7-2 with TRBJ1-5; no definite D call. Deletions cut 6 bases from V and 8 bases from J, with 20 bases between. The CDR3 runs to 15 residues. CDR1 SGHTA and CDR2 FQGNSA come from the germline V gene. The CDR3 protein is CASSQRGGFGKPQHF. The DNA for the CDR3 is TGTGCCAGCAGTCAGAGAGGTGGGTTCGGAAAGCCCCAGCATTTT.

This clonotype was picked up many times. The chain recombines TRBV2 with TRBJ1-5; possibly TRBD1 for D (5 bases). V was trimmed by 8 bases and J by 2 bases, leaving 16 bases between them. CDR1 is SNHLY and CDR2 is FYNNEI in the germline V gene. CDR3 length: 15 residues. The CDR3 loop reads CASLLSGGGNQPQHF. The DNA of the CDR3 is TGTGCCAGCCTCCTCTCGGGGGGAGGCAATCAGCCCCAGCATTTT.

This clonotype was observed at least ten times. This sequence joins TRBV6-2 or TRBV6-3 and TRBJ2-4; TRBD1 matches 9 bases. V gave up 7 bases and J gave up 1 base; unmatched junction bases: 17. There are 19 residues in the CDR3. Germline V gene data show CDR1 as MNHEY and CDR2 as SVGEGT. The CDR3 sequence: CASNPRDRVSRLAKNIQYF. CDR3 nucleotides: TGTGCCAGCAACCCCCGGGACAGGGTGTCCCGTTTGGCCAAAAACATTCAGTACTTC.

This clonotype appeared many times. The chain employs TRBV20-1 and TRBJ2-6; D is ambiguous. CDR3 length: 14 residues. V lost 5 bases and J 3 bases, leaving 11 bases between the germline ends. Germline loops: CDR1 DFQATT, CDR2 SNEGSKA (reference sequence). As DNA, the CDR3 is TGCAGTGCTTTCAGTAGTCTTGGGGCCAACGTCCTGACTTTC. Protein product: CSAFSSLGANVLTF.

In its sample, this clonotype was seen many times. V gene TRBV7-8 combines with J gene TRBJ1-6; maybe TRBD1 (5 bases). The germline V gene has CDR1 SGHVS and CDR2 FQNEAQ. V was clipped by 1 base and J by 9 bases, with 13 bases between them. The CDR3 consists of 15 residues. The CDR3 region has the DNA TGTGCCAGCAGCTTAGAAGAGAGGGGTGGTTCACCCCTCCACTTT. It codes for CASSLEERGGSPLHF.

This clonotype was seen ten or more times. The rearrangement uses TRBV6-2 or TRBV6-3 and TRBJ2-1; 11 bases fit TRBD2. This CDR3 is built from 16 residues. Per the germline V gene, CDR1 is MNHEY and CDR2 is SVGEGT. V was clipped by 4 bases and J by 9 bases; unmatched bases: 11. The CDR3 is CASSSLRLAGSSEQFF. The CDR3, as DNA: TGTGCCAGCAGTTCCTTGCGACTAGCGGGGTCGAGTGAGCAGTTCTTC.

This clonotype was seen many times. V is TRBV4-3 and J is TRBJ1-1; the D is unclear. The CDR3 is 15 residues long. From germline, CDR1 is LGHNA and CDR2 YSLEER. Trimming cost V 0 bases and J 4 bases, with 12 bases left between them. In DNA form, the CDR3 reads TGCGCCAGCAGCCAAGATTTTCCGGCGGGCACTGAAGCTTTCTTT. It specifies CASSQDFPAGTEAFF.

This clonotype was detected many times. The chain carries TRBV12-3 or TRBV12-4 and TRBJ2-7; the D is unclear. Trimming removed 6 bases from V and 0 bases from J, with 12 bases in between. The CDR3 loop spans 14 amino acids. The CDR3 DNA reads as TGTGCCAGCAGAGGGATGGCCAACTCCTACGAGCAGTACTTC. Amino acids: CASRGMANSYEQYF.

The table lists this clonotype with many counts. Here the CDR3 reads CASSETNPHKLFF. For the CDR3, the DNA is TGTGCCAGCAGTGAAACTAACCCCCACAAGCTGTTTTTT. The chain joins TRBV2 to TRBJ2-2; D gene unclear. The V end was cut by 2 bases, the J end by 12 bases, with 13 bases between. Looked up from germline, CDR1 is SNHLY and CDR2 is FYNNEI. This CDR3 region has 13 residues.

This clonotype was counted at least ten times. The junction does not match germline at one end; this may be a read error. This chain uses TRBV5-5 with TRBJ2-7; 11 bases align to TRBD1. The CDR3 sequence is 15 residues long. In germline, CDR1 is SGHKS, CDR2 YYEKEE (reference sequence). The DNA for the CDR3 is TGTGCCAGCACCTTGGATGGGACAGGGGGTCACGAGCAGTACTTC. Its protein is CASTLDGTGGHEQYF. The full variable domain, rest sourced from reference TRBV5-5 and TRBJ2-7, is DAGVTQSPTHLIKTRGQQVTLRCSPISGHKSVSWYQQVLGQGPQFIFQYYEKEERGRGNFPDRFSARQFPNYSSELNVNALLLGDSALYLCASTLDGTGGHEQYFGPGTRLTVT.

This clonotype was detected many times. The chain combines TRBV7-9 with TRBJ1-2, with TRBD1 as a possible D gene (6 bases). The CDR3 consists of 16 residues. Trimming took off 3 bases at V and 5 bases at J, with 19 bases between the two ends. CDR1 is SEHNR, CDR2 FQNEAQ, per germline (reference sequence). Here the CDR3 DNA reads TGTGCCAGCAGCTTGCCGAGGACAGTTCTTCATTATGGCTACACCTTC. It yields the protein CASSLPRTVLHYGYTF.

This clonotype was seen repeatedly, ten times or more. This chain uses TRBV20-1 with TRBJ2-4; a weak D match, TRBD2 (6 bases). This CDR3 is 13 amino acids long. With 4 bases removed from V and 9 bases from J, the gap between germline ends came to 16 bases. Germline V lookup: CDR1 DFQATT, CDR2 SNEGSKA (reference sequence). The CDR3: CSATGERRVIQYF. The CDR3, as DNA: TGCAGTGCTACGGGGGAACGTAGGGTCATTCAGTACTTC.